The entry that follows covers one TCR beta chain sequence. What it binds is not known. The data belong to a study of CD4+ T cells in melanoma. The method was immunoSEQ multiplex PCR; TCRdb's version includes in-frame clones alone and lacks a portion of them. The sample shows around 50,000 clones, roughly 89% of them seen only once. Findings and limits, study-wide: CD8+ T cell, macrophage and B cell function reportedly correlated with neoantigen-specific CD4+ T cells.

Germline-derived CDR1 and CDR2 are KGHSH and LQKENI. Unmatched junction bases numbered 8, after V lost 3 bases and J lost 0 bases. CDR3 length: 18 residues. This TCR came from a human donor with melanoma. V usage is TRBV18 and J usage is TRBJ1-1; 12 bases are shared with TRBD1. The sample taken for sequencing was peripheral blood. CDR3 DNA sequence: TGTGCCAGCTCACCCCGCCGGGACAGGGGGCTCATGAACACTGAAGCTTTCTTT. It is translated as CASSPRRDRGLMNTEAFF.